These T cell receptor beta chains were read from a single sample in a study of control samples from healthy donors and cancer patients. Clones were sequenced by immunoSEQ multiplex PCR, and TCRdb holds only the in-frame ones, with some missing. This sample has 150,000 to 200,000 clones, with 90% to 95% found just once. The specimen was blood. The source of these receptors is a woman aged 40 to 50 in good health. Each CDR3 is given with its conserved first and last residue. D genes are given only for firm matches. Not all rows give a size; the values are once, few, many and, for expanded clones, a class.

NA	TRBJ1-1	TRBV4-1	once	TGCGCCAGCAGCAGGGGAACTGAAGCTTTCTTT	CASSRGTEAFF
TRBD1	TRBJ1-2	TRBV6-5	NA	TGTGCCAGCAGGGGGGACAGGGGGTTGGGGGGCTACACCTTC	CASRGDRGLGGYTF
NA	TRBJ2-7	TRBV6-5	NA	TGTGCCAGTAGACTCTCTGGGGGGCCCTACGAGCAGTACTTC	CASRLSGGPYEQYF
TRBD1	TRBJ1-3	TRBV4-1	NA	TGCGCCAGCAGCCAGGGACAGGGGGCCCTAATCAGCTCTGGAAACACCATATATTTT	CASSQGQGALISSGNTIYF
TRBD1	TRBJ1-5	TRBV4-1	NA	TGCGCCAGCGGAACAGGGGCCGGTAGCAATCAGCCCCAGCATTTT	CASGTGAGSNQPQHF
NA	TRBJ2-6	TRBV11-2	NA	TGTGCCAGCAGCTTATTTTCGCGCTCTGGGGCCAACGTCCTGACTTTC	CASSLFSRSGANVLTF
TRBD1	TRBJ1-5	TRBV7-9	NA	TGTGCCAGCAGCCCCCAGCGACAGGGGACTAATCAGCCCCAGCATTTT	CASSPQRQGTNQPQHF
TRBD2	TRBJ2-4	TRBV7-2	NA	TGTGCCAGCAGCTTAAGGGAGGGCGAAAACATTCAGTACTTC	CASSLREGENIQYF
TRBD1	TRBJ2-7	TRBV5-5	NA	TGTGCCAGCAGCCCGGACAGGAATCTCCACGAGCAGTACTTC	CASSPDRNLHEQYF
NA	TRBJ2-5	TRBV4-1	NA	TGCGCCAGCAGCCAAGGGACGGCCCTAGGAGAGACCCAGTACTTC	CASSQGTALGETQYF
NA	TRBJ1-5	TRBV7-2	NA	TGTGCCAGCAGCTTGGGGGGGGTTCAGCCCCAGCATTTT	CASSLGGVQPQHF
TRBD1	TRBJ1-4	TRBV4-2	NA	TGTGCCAGCAGCCAGGACCTCCAGGGGGCAACTAATGAAAAACTGTTTTTT	CASSQDLQGATNEKLFF
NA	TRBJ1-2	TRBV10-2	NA	TGCGCCAGCAGTGAGGGACGGACGAGGATAAACTATGGCTACACCTTC	CASSEGRTRINYGYTF
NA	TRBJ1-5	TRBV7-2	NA	TGTGCCAGCAGCCTCCTGGGAGGGAATCAGCCCCAGCATTTT	CASSLLGGNQPQHF
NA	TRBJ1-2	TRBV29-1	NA	TGCAGCGTTGAAATTACCGGGGGGGCGCATGGCTACACCTTC	CSVEITGGAHGYTF
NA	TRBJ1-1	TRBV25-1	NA	TGTGCCAGCAGTGAGAGCACGGACGCGGGGTTAAAAACTGAAGCTTTCTTT	CASSESTDAGLKTEAFF
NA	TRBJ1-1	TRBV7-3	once	TGTGCCAGCAGCCGAACCGGTAGGGGCGGCACTGAAGCTTTCTTT	CASSRTGRGGTEAFF
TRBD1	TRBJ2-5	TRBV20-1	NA	TGCAGTGCTAGTCAGGGGACAGCTCAAGAGACCCAGTACTTC	CSASQGTAQETQYF
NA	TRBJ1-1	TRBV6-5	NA	TGTGCCAGCAGCCTCAGGGGAACTGAAGCTTTCTTT	CASSLRGTEAFF
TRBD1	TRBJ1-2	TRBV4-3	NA	TGCGCCAGCAGCCACTCGGGACAGGGGGCGGGCTACACCTTC	CASSHSGQGAGYTF
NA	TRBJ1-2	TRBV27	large	TGTGCCAGCAGTGTCGACAGGAATAGCTATGGCTACACCTTC	CASSVDRNSYGYTF
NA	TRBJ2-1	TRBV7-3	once	TGTGCCAGCAGCTTGACAGTCAGCTCCTACAATGAGCAGTTCTTC	CASSLTVSSYNEQFF
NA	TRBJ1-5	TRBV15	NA	TGTGCCACCAGCAGAGACCGACAGTCCTATAGCAATCAGCCCCAGCATTTT	CATSRDRQSYSNQPQHF
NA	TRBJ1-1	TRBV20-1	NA	TGCAGTGCTCCGACCTATTTGAGAGCTTTCTTT	CSAPTYLRAFF
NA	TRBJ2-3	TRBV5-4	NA	TGTGCCAGCAGCTCATTCGACAGGGGAGGGTATACGCAGTATTTT	CASSSFDRGGYTQYF
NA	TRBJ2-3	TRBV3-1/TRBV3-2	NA	TGTGCCAGCCTCCCCCAGGGGACTAGCACAGATACGCAGTATTTT	CASLPQGTSTDTQYF
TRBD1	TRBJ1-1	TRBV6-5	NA	TGTGCCAGCAGAATCGGGACAGGGCCGAACACTGAAGCTTTCTTT	CASRIGTGPNTEAFF
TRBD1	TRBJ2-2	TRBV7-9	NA	TGTGCCAGCAGCATCGGGACAGGGCGGACCGGGGAGCTGTTTTTT	CASSIGTGRTGELFF
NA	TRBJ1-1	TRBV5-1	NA	TGCGCCAGCAGAACCGTTCCGAACACTGAAGCTTTCTTT	CASRTVPNTEAFF
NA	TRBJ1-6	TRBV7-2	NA	TGTGCCAGTCGGGTCGGGGGGACCCATAATTCACCCCTCCACTTT	CASRVGGTHNSPLHF
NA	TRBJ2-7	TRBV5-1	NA	TGCGCCAGCAGCTTTGGTTCCGCGGACCCCTACGAGCAGTACTTC	CASSFGSADPYEQYF
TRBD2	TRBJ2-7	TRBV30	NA	TGTGCCTGGAGTGTAGGTGGGACTAGAGTAGCGTACTTC	CAWSVGGTRVAYF
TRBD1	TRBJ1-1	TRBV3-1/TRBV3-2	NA	TGTGCCAGCAGCCAAGATTACAGGGGGCGTCGGGGTACTGAAGCTTTCTTT	CASSQDYRGRRGTEAFF
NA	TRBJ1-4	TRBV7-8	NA	TGTGCCAGCAGCCTTCCGGGACACCAGAATGAAAAACTGTTTTTT	CASSLPGHQNEKLFF
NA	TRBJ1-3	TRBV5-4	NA	TGTGCCAGCAGCTCCCAGGGTAACACCATATATTTT	CASSSQGNTIYF
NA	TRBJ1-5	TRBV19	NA	TGTGCCAGCGGCCAGCCCCAGCATTTT	CASGQPQHF
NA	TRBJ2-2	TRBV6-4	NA	TGTGCCAGCAGTGAAAGCAACACCGGGGAGCTGTTTTTT	CASSESNTGELFF
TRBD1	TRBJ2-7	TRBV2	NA	TGTGCCGTGCGCCAGGACAGGGACTTTGGCGAGCAGTACTTC	CAVRQDRDFGEQYF
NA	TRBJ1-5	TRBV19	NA	TGTGCCAGTAGTCAGGGACGGGATCAGCCCCAGCATTTT	CASSQGRDQPQHF
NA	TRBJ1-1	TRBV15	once	TGTGCCACCAGCCCTCGGCGACAGCCCAACACTGAAGCTTTCTTT	CATSPRRQPNTEAFF
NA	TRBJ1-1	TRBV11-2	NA	TGTGCCAGCAGCCCATTCACAGCAACCACGAACACTGAAGCTTTCTTT	CASSPFTATTNTEAFF
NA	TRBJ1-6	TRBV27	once	TGTGCCAGCAGTCCCCGGCAGGGAGCTCAGTCACCCCTCCACTTT	CASSPRQGAQSPLHF
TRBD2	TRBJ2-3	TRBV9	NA	TGTGCCAGCAGCCACAGCGGGGGGGTGGCAGATACGCAGTATTTT	CASSHSGGVADTQYF
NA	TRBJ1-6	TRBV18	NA	TGTGCCAGCTCACCACAGGGCCCGGGTTCACCCCTCCACTTT	CASSPQGPGSPLHF
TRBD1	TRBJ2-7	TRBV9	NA	TGTGCCAGCAGCGTAGATCCCGGGACAGCCTACGAGCAGTACTTC	CASSVDPGTAYEQYF
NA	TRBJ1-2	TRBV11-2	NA	TGTGCCAGCAGCTTAGGCAGGGCATCTAAACTCTATGGCTACACCTTC	CASSLGRASKLYGYTF
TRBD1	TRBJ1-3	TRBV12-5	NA	TGTGCTAGTGGTTTGAGCGTGTGGGGGACAGGCTCTGGAAACACCATATATTTT	CASGLSVWGTGSGNTIYF
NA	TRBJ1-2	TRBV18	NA	TGTGCCAGCTCACAGAACTACTATGGCTACACCTTC	CASSQNYYGYTF